A single sample gave rise to the 17 T cell receptor beta chains below, sequenced in a study of blood T cell repertoires in COVID-19. Data came from immunoSEQ multiplex PCR; TCRdb stores just in-frame clones and leaves some out. The table has just under 150,000 clones, more than 80% seen once. The specimen was peripheral blood. These receptors all stem from a human donor in a cohort sampled during active COVID-19.

In its sample, this clone was seen once. V and J are TRBV4-1 and TRBJ2-3; TRBD2 might be the D (5 bases). Trimming removed 4 bases at V and 4 bases at J, with 6 bases between. Germline V gives CDR1 MGHRA, CDR2 YSYEKL. CDR3 length: 12 amino acids. CDR3 bases: TGCGCCAGCAGCCCCGGGGCAGATACGCAGTATTTT. This encodes CASSPGADTQYF.

The chain carries TRBV18 and TRBJ1-1; 7 nucleotides match TRBD1. This CDR3 has 16 residues. Germline CDR1 KGHSH, CDR2 LQKENI. J was trimmed by 6 bases and V by 1 base; bases with no gene match: 11. The CDR3 nucleotides read TGTGCCAGCTCACCACTTGGGGACAGCGCTTGGGCTGAAGCTTTCTTT. Protein product: CASSPLGDSAWAEAFF.

The chain employs TRBV5-6 and TRBJ2-5; the D is unclear. This CDR3 is 13 amino acids long. V was trimmed by 4 bases and J by 1 base, leaving 8 bases between them. Germline CDR1 reads SGHDT; CDR2 reads YYEEEE. The CDR3 nucleotides read TGTGCCAGCAGCCTCGACTCCCAAGAGACCCAGTACTTC. This encodes CASSLDSQETQYF. The full variable domain, its missing parts supplied by reference TRBV5-6 and TRBJ2-5, is DAGVTQSPTHLIKTRGQQVTLRCSPKSGHDTVSWYQQALGQGPQFIFQYYEEEERQRGNFPDRFSGHQFPNYSSELNVNALLLGDSALYLCASSLDSQETQYFGPGTRLLVL.

This chain links TRBV5-4 with TRBJ1-3; 9 nucleotides match TRBD1. The V segment lost 4 bases and the J segment 4 bases; nucleotides outside the gene matches: 6. Germline assignment: CDR1 SGHNT and CDR2 YYREEE (reference sequence). The CDR3 sequence is 15 residues long. The CDR3 DNA sequence: TGTGCCAGCAGCACGGGACAGGGTAGGGGAAACACCATATATTTT. The encoded protein is CASSTGQGRGNTIYF.

The V gene is TRBV6-5, the J gene TRBJ1-3; D may be TRBD1 (5 bases). Germline lookup yields CDR1 MNHEY and CDR2 SVGAGI. This CDR3 is 15 amino acids long. Deletions cut 6 bases from V and 0 bases from J, with 12 bases between. The CDR3 spells CASSRRGGSGNTIYF. CDR3 DNA sequence: TGTGCCAGCAGCCGACGGGGGGGCTCTGGAAACACCATATATTTT.

In this sample, this clone turned up once. This chain uses TRBV5-1 with TRBJ1-2; TRBD1 aligns across 7 bases. This CDR3 spans 16 amino acids. The germline gives CDR1 SGHRS, CDR2 YFSETQ. The ends lost 3 bases at V and 7 bases at J; junction bases unmatched: 15. The CDR3 nucleotides read TGCGCCAGCAGCTACGACCCGTACAGGGGTTCGGGTGGCTACACCTTC. Its protein is CASSYDPYRGSGGYTF.

The chain recombines TRBV6-2 or TRBV6-3 with TRBJ2-7; perhaps TRBD1 as D (5 bases). CDR1 MNHEY and CDR2 SVGEGT come from the germline V gene. The CDR3 extends over 13 amino acids. V was clipped by 4 bases and J by 3 bases, with 10 bases between them. CDR3 sequence: CASSSGAFYEQYV. DNA for the CDR3: TGTGCCAGCAGTTCTGGGGCCTTCTACGAGCAGTACGTC.

This clone was observed a handful of times. The V gene is TRBV5-6, the J gene TRBJ1-2; D remains unclear. Per the germline V gene, CDR1 is SGHDT and CDR2 is YYEEEE. The CDR3 covers 11 residues. Trimming removed 3 bases from V and 7 bases from J, with 7 bases in between. The CDR3, as DNA: TGTGCCAGCAGCTCCCACAGTGGCTACACCTTC. Translating it yields CASSSHSGYTF.

The chain carries TRBV5-1 and TRBJ2-5; 10 nucleotides match TRBD2. Germline CDR1 reads SGHRS; CDR2 reads YFSETQ. Losses at the gene ends were 4 bases for V and 4 bases for J; bases not matched to a gene: 13. The CDR3 contains 17 residues. The CDR3 loop reads CASSLRPSAGGRETQYF. CDR3 coding DNA: TGCGCCAGCAGCCTTAGGCCGTCAGCGGGAGGGCGAGAGACCCAGTACTTC.

V gene TRBV5-6 combines with J gene TRBJ1-2; 10 positions agree with TRBD1. Per germline, CDR1 SGHDT and CDR2 YYEEEE. V shed 3 bases and J 8 bases; nucleotides not matched to a gene: 16. The CDR3 sequence is 17 residues long. In nucleotides, the CDR3 is TGTGCCAGCAGCTCGCCGACCATAACCGGGACAGGGGAAGGCTACACCTTC. Translation gives CASSSPTITGTGEGYTF.

The J gene is TRBJ1-2, the V gene TRBV28; 7 nucleotides match TRBD1. The CDR3 length is 14 residues. Germline lookup yields CDR1 MDHEN and CDR2 SYDVKM. The J segment lost 2 bases and the V segment lost 6 bases, leaving 6 bases of the junction unmatched. The CDR3 protein is CASSPGDRNYGYTF. DNA for the CDR3: TGTGCCAGCAGCCCGGGGGACAGAAACTATGGCTACACCTTC.

This chain uses TRBV6-5 with TRBJ2-2; D not certain. Trimming removed 10 bases from V and 3 bases from J, with 15 bases in between. The germline gives CDR1 MNHEY, CDR2 SVGAGI. The CDR3 runs 14 residues. CDR3 in amino acids: CATSDRYDTGELFF. CDR3 DNA: TGTGCCACAAGCGATAGGTACGACACCGGGGAGCTGTTTTTT.

The chain links TRBV7-9 to TRBJ1-1; D perhaps matches TRBD1 (5 bases). The CDR3 is 14 amino acids. V lost 5 bases and J 5 bases, leaving 15 bases between the germline ends. Germline values: CDR1 SEHNR, CDR2 FQNEAQ (reference sequence). CDR3 DNA: TGTGCCAGCAGCCTGACGAATGGGGGGACTGAAGCTTTCTTT. This translates into CASSLTNGGTEAFF.

This chain uses TRBV18 with TRBJ1-5; D is perhaps TRBD1 (5 bases). Germline V gives CDR1 KGHSH, CDR2 LQKENI. V was cut by 4 bases and J by 5 bases, with 12 bases left in between. This CDR3 comprises 14 residues. For the CDR3, the DNA is TGTGCCAGCTCACGCCAGGGTAAGGATCAGCCCCAGCATTTT. This codes for CASSRQGKDQPQHF.

The chain recombines TRBV28 with TRBJ2-3; 8 bases line up with TRBD2. Germline-derived CDR1 and CDR2 are MDHEN and SYDVKM. The junction had 8 bases not matched to a gene; V was cut back by 5 bases and J by 1 base. The CDR3 is 16 amino acids. CDR3: CASSTNRAGGTDTQYF. The CDR3 region has the DNA TGTGCCAGCAGTACTAACCGAGCGGGGGGCACAGATACGCAGTATTTT.

The chain employs TRBV29-1 and TRBJ1-2; D is ambiguous. From germline, CDR1 is SQVTM and CDR2 ANQGSEA. CDR3 length: 10 residues. Trimming removed 4 bases from V and 8 bases from J, with 8 bases in between. The CDR3 loop is CSVVSGGYTF. The CDR3 region has the DNA TGCAGCGTTGTCAGCGGAGGCTACACCTTC.

The J gene is TRBJ1-3, the V gene TRBV9, with 9 bases aligning to TRBD1. This CDR3 is built from 15 residues. The junction had 8 bases not matched to a gene; V was cut back by 3 bases and J by 7 bases. Per germline, CDR1 SGDLS and CDR2 YYNGEE. Here the CDR3 DNA reads TGTGCCAGCAGCGCCCTAGGGACAGGGCCCAACACCATATATTTT. Translating it yields CASSALGTGPNTIYF.